Each of the 24 T cell receptor beta chains below was sequenced from the same sample in a study of blood T cell repertoires in COVID-19 (TCRdb year 2020). Receptor amplification or capture employed the immunoSEQ multiplex PCR assay. TCRdb re-hosts the immuneACCESS table, in-frame sequences only. Its copies lack some clones; in the studies checked, an unresolved V gene accounts for under half of them, and the cause for the rest is not known. This sample holds more than 150,000 clones; 85% to 90% were observed only once. The ten biggest clones cover approximately 4% of the sample. What was sequenced was peripheral blood. These receptors were taken from a woman aged 70 to 79 with acute or convalescent COVID-19.

CDR3 DNA sequence: TGTGCCAGCAGTGAACTACTCCCGGGACTTGCCTATGGCTACACCTTC. It encodes CASSELLPGLAYGYTF. This rearrangement joins TRBV6-1 to TRBJ1-2, with D possibly being TRBD1 (5 bases). The length of the CDR3 is 16 residues. V lost 2 bases and J 4 bases, leaving 17 bases between the germline ends. The germline CDR1 and CDR2 sequences are MNHNS and SASEGT.

The chain uses TRBV7-3 and TRBJ2-1, with 7 bases that match TRBD1. The CDR3 sequence is 15 residues long. The trim removed 5 bases at V and 0 bases at J, leaving 4 bases unmatched. Germline V gives CDR1 SGHTA, CDR2 FQGTGA. The CDR3 protein is CASSVGQSSYNEQFF. CDR3 nucleotides: TGTGCCAGCAGCGTGGGACAGAGCTCCTACAATGAGCAGTTCTTC. Full variable domain (missing parts from reference TRBV7-3 and TRBJ2-1): GAGVSQTPSNKVTEKGKYVELRCDPISGHTALYWYRQSLGQGPEFLIYFQGTGAADDSGLPNDRFFAVRPEGSVSTLKIQRTERGDSAVYLCASSVGQSSYNEQFFGPGTRLTVL.

The chain links TRBV7-2 to TRBJ1-3, with TRBD1 as a possible D gene (6 bases). The CDR3 has 17 residues. Trimming cost V 7 bases and J 4 bases, with 23 bases left between them. Germline V gives CDR1 SGHTA, CDR2 FQGNSA. The CDR3 DNA is TGTGCCAGCACCCCATCGGTGTTTGACAGGAAGGGAAACACCATATATTTT. Its protein is CASTPSVFDRKGNTIYF.

This rearrangement joins TRBV7-9 to TRBJ2-2, with D perhaps matching TRBD2 (6 bases). V was cut by 3 bases and J by 7 bases, with 12 bases left in between. The CDR3 is 14 amino acids. Germline loops: CDR1 SEHNR, CDR2 FQNEAQ (reference sequence). The CDR3 DNA reads as TGTGCCAGCAGCTTTCTGGGGGGAATCGGGGAGCTGTTTTTT. Its protein is CASSFLGGIGELFF. Drawing the rest from reference TRBV7-9 and TRBJ2-2, the complete variable domain is DTGVSQNPRHKITKRGQNVTFRCDPISEHNRLYWYRQTLGQGPEFLTYFQNEAQLEKSRLLSDRFSAERPKGSFSTLEIQRTEQGDSAMYLCASSFLGGIGELFFGEGSRLTVL.

The chain recombines TRBV10-1 with TRBJ1-1, with 8 bases matching TRBD1. J gave up 7 bases and V 9 bases, and 10 bases lay outside the gene matches. The CDR3 runs to 13 residues. Per germline, CDR1 WNHNN and CDR2 SYGVQD (reference sequence). The CDR3 protein is CASTLLRGREAFF. The CDR3 DNA follows: TGCGCCAGTACACTGCTCAGGGGGCGTGAAGCTTTCTTT.

J is TRBJ1-3 and V is TRBV9, with D unclear. The CDR3 length is 15 residues. V dropped 0 bases and J dropped 7 bases, with 14 bases sitting between them. Germline CDR1 reads SGDLS; CDR2 reads YYNGEE. Here the CDR3 reads CASSVEPGLGNTIYF. The CDR3 bases are TGTGCCAGCAGCGTAGAGCCGGGATTGGGGAACACCATATATTTT.

The chain links TRBV28 to TRBJ2-5; the match to TRBD1 covers 8 bases. Germline assignment: CDR1 MDHEN and CDR2 SYDVKM. V lost 6 bases to trimming and J lost 5 bases; unmatched junction nucleotides: 5. The CDR3 runs 13 residues. For the CDR3, the DNA is TGTGCCAGCAGGTTACAGGGGGTCGAGACCCAGTACTTC. Translation: CASRLQGVETQYF.

V gene TRBV5-1 combines with J gene TRBJ2-1; D gene ambiguous. The V gene's germline CDR1 is SGHRS and CDR2 YFSETQ. The length of the CDR3 is 13 residues. Trimming removed 8 bases at V and 7 bases at J, with 16 bases between. The CDR3 region is CASYINGWNEQFF. DNA for the CDR3: TGCGCCAGTTACATAAATGGTTGGAATGAGCAGTTCTTC.

The chain has TRBV7-8 and TRBJ1-4; D is possibly TRBD1 (6 bases). Germline values: CDR1 SGHVS, CDR2 FQNEAQ. Trimming removed 5 bases at V and 4 bases at J, with 14 bases between. The CDR3 loop spans 15 amino acids. This chain's CDR3 is CASSRGGVGNEKLFF. The CDR3 bases are TGTGCCAGCAGCCGAGGGGGGGTTGGTAATGAAAAACTGTTTTTT.

Only a few counts were recorded for this clone. V and J are TRBV15 and TRBJ2-7, with D maybe TRBD2 (7 bases). The CDR3 extends over 15 amino acids. Trimming left V 1 base short and J 0 bases short, with 10 bases between. Germline-derived CDR1 and CDR2 are LNHNV and YYDKDF (reference sequence). CDR3 DNA sequence: TGTGCCACCAGCAGAGTAGGGGGGGTCTCCTACGAGCAGTACTTC. It is translated as CATSRVGGVSYEQYF.

The genes are TRBV6-1 and TRBJ2-1, with TRBD1 matching over 7 bases. CDR3 length: 15 amino acids. Germline assignment: CDR1 MNHNS and CDR2 SASEGT. The trim removed 1 base at V and 2 bases at J, leaving 2 bases unmatched. The CDR3: CASSEDRGTYNEQFF. Here the CDR3 DNA reads TGTGCCAGCAGTGAAGACAGGGGAACCTACAATGAGCAGTTCTTC.

This clone has only one observation. The V and J genes are TRBV3-1 (or the pseudogene TRBV3-2) and TRBJ1-5, with 9 bases identical to TRBD1. Germline lookup yields CDR1 LGHDT and CDR2 YNNKEL (reference sequence). The CDR3 totals 13 residues. The V gene end was trimmed by 5 bases and the J gene end by 9 bases; junction bases not matched to a gene: 5. The CDR3 nucleotides are TGTGCCAGCAGCTCGGACAGGGGAAGGCCCCAGCATTTT. Encoded protein: CASSSDRGRPQHF.

The rearrangement uses TRBV28 and TRBJ1-2; TRBD1 matches 7 bases. CDR3 length: 16 residues. Losses at the gene ends were 4 bases for V and 1 base for J; bases not matched to a gene: 9. Per the germline V gene, CDR1 is MDHEN and CDR2 is SYDVKM. The CDR3 here is CASSSRGGGFNYGYTF. The DNA for the CDR3 is TGTGCCAGCAGTTCAAGAGGGGGCGGCTTTAACTATGGCTACACCTTC.

The V and J genes are TRBV2 and TRBJ2-1, with D tentatively TRBD2 (6 bases). The CDR3 length is 14 residues. Trimming removed 6 bases from V and 5 bases from J, with 14 bases in between. Germline V gives CDR1 SNHLY, CDR2 FYNNEI. CDR3 nucleotides: TGTGCCAGCAGGGGGAGGTCATACAACAATGAGCAGTTCTTC. It specifies CASRGRSYNNEQFF.

This rearrangement joins TRBV7-6 to TRBJ2-1; the D gene is possibly TRBD2 (7 bases). The CDR3 is made up of 18 amino acids. Germline values: CDR1 SGHVS, CDR2 FNYEAQ. The V end lost 1 base, the J end lost 0 bases, and 16 bases lay between the germline ends. The CDR3 here is CASSLGWAGADSYNEQFF. The CDR3 nucleotides are TGTGCCAGCAGCTTAGGCTGGGCGGGGGCCGACTCCTACAATGAGCAGTTCTTC. Supplemented by reference TRBV7-6 and TRBJ2-1, the full variable domain reads GAGVSQSPRYKVTKRGQDVALRCDPISGHVSLYWYRQALGQGPEFLTYFNYEAQQDKSGLPNDRFSAERPEGSISTLTIQRTEQRDSAMYRCASSLGWAGADSYNEQFFGPGTRLTVL.

This clone was counted only a few times. The V gene is TRBV6-1, the J gene TRBJ1-1; 7 bases fit TRBD1. Trimming cost V 3 bases and J 11 bases; bases outside gene matches: 6. The CDR3 runs to 12 residues. CDR1 MNHNS and CDR2 SASEGT come from the germline V gene. CDR3 amino acids: CASSDWDSGAFF. In nucleotides, the CDR3 is TGTGCCAGCAGTGATTGGGACAGCGGGGCTTTCTTT.

This chain connects TRBV28 to TRBJ2-1, with D perhaps matching TRBD1 (5 bases). CDR3 length: 12 amino acids. V lost 3 bases, J lost 8 bases, and 8 bases lay in between. Germline V gene data show CDR1 as MDHEN and CDR2 as SYDVKM. The CDR3 here is CASSLAGHEQFF. Written as DNA, the CDR3 is TGTGCCAGCAGTTTGGCAGGGCATGAGCAGTTCTTC.

In this sample, this clone turned up once. The chain is built from TRBV18 and TRBJ2-7; 9 positions agree with TRBD1. Germline CDR1 and CDR2: KGHSH and LQKENI. The ends lost 3 bases at V and 2 bases at J; junction bases unmatched: 11. The CDR3 runs 17 residues. The CDR3 nucleotides read TGTGCCAGCTCACCTGGGACAGGGATGGGAGTCGCCTACGAGCAGTACTTC. Its protein is CASSPGTGMGVAYEQYF.

The rearrangement joins TRBV19 to TRBJ2-3, with D hard to call. The CDR3 has 16 residues. V gave up 6 bases and J gave up 1 base, with 17 bases separating them. The germline CDR1 and CDR2 sequences are LNHDA and SQIVND (reference sequence). The CDR3 protein is CASSINSPRGTDTQYF. The CDR3 bases are TGTGCCAGTAGCATTAACTCGCCCCGGGGCACAGATACGCAGTATTTT.

The V call is TRBV5-4, the J call TRBJ2-2; 8 positions agree with TRBD2. V lost 0 bases, J lost 1 base, and 2 bases stayed unmatched. Germline-derived CDR1 and CDR2 are SGHNT and YYREEE (reference sequence). The CDR3 contains 16 residues. The CDR3 reads CASSLGGGMNTGELFF. CDR3 nucleotide sequence: TGTGCCAGCAGCTTGGGCGGGGGGATGAACACCGGGGAGCTGTTTTTT.

This rearrangement joins TRBV11-2 to TRBJ2-1, with TRBD2 as a possible D gene (6 bases). With 4 bases removed from V and 0 bases from J, the gap between germline ends came to 10 bases. CDR1 and CDR2 from the germline V gene are SGHAT and FQNNGV. The CDR3 length is 15 residues. CDR3 nucleotide sequence: TGTGCCAGCAGCTCGGGACTCAGCTCCTACAATGAGCAGTTCTTC. Encoded protein: CASSSGLSSYNEQFF.

This clone was counted once. V and J are TRBV7-2 and TRBJ2-1, with 10 bases identical to TRBD2. CDR1 and CDR2 (germline): SGHTA, FQGNSA. The J segment lost 9 bases and the V segment lost 0 bases, leaving 5 bases of the junction unmatched. The CDR3 is 15 amino acids. The DNA for the CDR3 is TGTGCCAGCAGCTTAGCAGCGGGAGGGCCAAGTGAGCAGTTCTTC. Translation gives CASSLAAGGPSEQFF.

This chain links TRBV5-1 with TRBJ1-1, with D perhaps matching TRBD1 (5 bases). CDR3 length: 14 amino acids. The germline V gene has CDR1 SGHRS and CDR2 YFSETQ. Trimming took off 5 bases at V and 5 bases at J, with 16 bases between the two ends. CDR3 nucleotides: TGCGCCAGCAGTTCGCAGGGAATCTTGACTGAAGCTTTCTTT. It encodes CASSSQGILTEAFF.

The chain is built from TRBV3-1 (or the pseudogene TRBV3-2) and TRBJ1-1, with 11 bases identical to TRBD1. The CDR3 sequence is 14 residues long. Germline CDR1 and CDR2: LGHDT and YNNKEL (reference sequence). V trimming: 5 bases; J trimming: 10 bases; junction bases outside the gene matches: 9. CDR3 sequence: CASSFGQGAMGAFF. The DNA for the CDR3 is TGTGCCAGCAGCTTCGGACAGGGGGCAATGGGAGCTTTCTTT.